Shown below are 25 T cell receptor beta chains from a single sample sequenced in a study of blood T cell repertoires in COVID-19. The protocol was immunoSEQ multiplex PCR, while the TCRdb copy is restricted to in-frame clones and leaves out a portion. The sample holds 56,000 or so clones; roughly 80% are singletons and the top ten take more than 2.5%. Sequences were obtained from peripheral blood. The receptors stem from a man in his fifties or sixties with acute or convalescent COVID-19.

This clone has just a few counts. Here the CDR3 reads CASSPGQGDSPLHF. DNA of the CDR3: TGTGCCAGCAGCCCGGGACAGGGGGACTCACCCCTCCACTTT. The V call is TRBV9, the J call TRBJ1-6; 11 nucleotides line up with TRBD1. This CDR3 is built from 14 residues. V gave up 4 bases and J gave up 10 bases; unmatched junction bases: 4. CDR1 is SGDLS, CDR2 YYNGEE, per germline.

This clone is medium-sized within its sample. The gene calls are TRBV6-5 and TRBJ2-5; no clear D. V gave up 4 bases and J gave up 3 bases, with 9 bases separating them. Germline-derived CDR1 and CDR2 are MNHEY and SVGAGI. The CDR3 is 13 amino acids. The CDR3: CASSFRSEETQYF. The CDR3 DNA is TGTGCCAGCAGTTTCCGGAGCGAAGAGACCCAGTACTTC.

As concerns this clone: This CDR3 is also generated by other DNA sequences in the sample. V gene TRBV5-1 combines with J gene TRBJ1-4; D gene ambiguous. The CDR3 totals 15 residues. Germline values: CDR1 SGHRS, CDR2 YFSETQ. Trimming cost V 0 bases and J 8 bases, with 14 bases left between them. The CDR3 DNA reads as TGCGCCAGCAGCTTGGATGGGGAGGCTTCCGAAAAACTGTTTTTT. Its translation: CASSLDGEASEKLFF.

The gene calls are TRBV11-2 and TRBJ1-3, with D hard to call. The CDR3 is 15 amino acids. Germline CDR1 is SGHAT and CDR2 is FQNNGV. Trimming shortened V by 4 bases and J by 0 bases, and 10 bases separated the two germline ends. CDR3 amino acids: CASSSPEVSGNTIYF. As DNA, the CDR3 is TGTGCCAGCAGCTCCCCAGAAGTCTCTGGAAACACCATATATTTT.

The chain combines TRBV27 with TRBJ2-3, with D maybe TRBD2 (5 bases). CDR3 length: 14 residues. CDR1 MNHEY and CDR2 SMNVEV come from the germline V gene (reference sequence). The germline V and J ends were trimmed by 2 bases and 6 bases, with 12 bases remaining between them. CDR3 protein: CASSLDGVPDTQYF. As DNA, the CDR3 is TGTGCCAGCAGTTTAGACGGGGTGCCTGATACGCAGTATTTT.

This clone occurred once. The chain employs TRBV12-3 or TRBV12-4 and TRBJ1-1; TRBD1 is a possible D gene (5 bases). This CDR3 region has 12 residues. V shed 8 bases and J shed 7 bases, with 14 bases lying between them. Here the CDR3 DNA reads TGTGCCAGCGTCTTACAGGACGGTGAAGCTTTCTTT. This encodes CASVLQDGEAFF.

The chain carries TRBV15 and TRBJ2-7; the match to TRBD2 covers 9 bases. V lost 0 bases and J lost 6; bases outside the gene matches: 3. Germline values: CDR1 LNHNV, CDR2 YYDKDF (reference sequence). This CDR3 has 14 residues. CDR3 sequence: CATSRDLTSGEQYF. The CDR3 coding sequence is TGTGCCACCAGCAGAGATCTGACTAGCGGCGAGCAGTACTTC.

In DNA form, the CDR3 reads TGTGCCAGCAGCTTAGCGGGTTCCTACGAGCAGTACTTC. Amino acids: CASSLAGSYEQYF. This chain links TRBV5-6 with TRBJ2-7; possible D gene TRBD2, 6 bases. The germline gives CDR1 SGHDT, CDR2 YYEEEE. CDR3 length: 13 residues. V was pared by 2 bases and J by 1 base, with 7 bases between.

The CDR3 region has the DNA TGTGCCAGCAGTGACTATGGCAGGGAAAAGTACAATGAGCAGTTCTTC. This translates into CASSDYGREKYNEQFF. The chain carries TRBV2 and TRBJ2-1; D perhaps matches TRBD1 (5 bases). Germline lookup yields CDR1 SNHLY and CDR2 FYNNEI. The CDR3 contains 16 residues. With 3 bases removed from V and 4 bases from J, the gap between germline ends came to 16 bases.

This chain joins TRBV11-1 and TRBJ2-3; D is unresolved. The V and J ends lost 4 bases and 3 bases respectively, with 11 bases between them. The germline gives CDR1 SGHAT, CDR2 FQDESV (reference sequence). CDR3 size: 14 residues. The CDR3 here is CASSSFLRTDTQYF. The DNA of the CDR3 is TGTGCCAGCAGCTCGTTCCTCAGGACAGATACGCAGTATTTT.

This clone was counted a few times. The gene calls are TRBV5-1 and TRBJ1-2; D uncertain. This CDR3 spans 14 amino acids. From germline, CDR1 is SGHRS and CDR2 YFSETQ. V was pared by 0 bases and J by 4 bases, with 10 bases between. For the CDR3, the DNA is TGCGCCAGCAGCTTGGCCCAAACGAGCTATGGCTACACCTTC. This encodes CASSLAQTSYGYTF.

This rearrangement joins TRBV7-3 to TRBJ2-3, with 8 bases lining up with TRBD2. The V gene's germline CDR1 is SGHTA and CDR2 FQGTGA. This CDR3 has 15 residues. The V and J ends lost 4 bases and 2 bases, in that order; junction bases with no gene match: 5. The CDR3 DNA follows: TGTGCCAGCAGCTCAGACGGGAGGGCCACAGATACGCAGTATTTT. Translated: CASSSDGRATDTQYF.

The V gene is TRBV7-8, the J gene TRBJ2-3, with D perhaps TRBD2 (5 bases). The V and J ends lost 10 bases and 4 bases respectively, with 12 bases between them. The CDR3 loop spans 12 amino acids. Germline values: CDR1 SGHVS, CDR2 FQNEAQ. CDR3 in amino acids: CAILVPPDTQYF. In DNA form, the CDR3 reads TGTGCCATACTAGTGCCCCCAGATACGCAGTATTTT.

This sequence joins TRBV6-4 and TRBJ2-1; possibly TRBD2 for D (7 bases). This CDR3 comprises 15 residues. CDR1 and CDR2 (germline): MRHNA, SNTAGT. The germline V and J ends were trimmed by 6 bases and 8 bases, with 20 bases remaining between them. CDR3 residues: CASSDGKGGNDEQFF. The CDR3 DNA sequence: TGTGCCAGCAGCGATGGTAAGGGGGGGAACGATGAGCAGTTCTTC.

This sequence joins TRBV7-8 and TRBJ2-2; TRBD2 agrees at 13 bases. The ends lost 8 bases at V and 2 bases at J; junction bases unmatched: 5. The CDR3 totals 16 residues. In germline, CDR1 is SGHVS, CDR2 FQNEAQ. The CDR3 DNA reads TGTGCCAGCGCGGGACTAGCGGGACAAAACACCGGGGAGCTGTTTTTT. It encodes CASAGLAGQNTGELFF. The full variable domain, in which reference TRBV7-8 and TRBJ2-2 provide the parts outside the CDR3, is GAGVSQSPRYKVAKRGQDVALRCDPISGHVSLFWYQQALGQGPEFLTYFQNEAQLDKSGLPSDRFFAERPEGSVSTLKIQRTQQEDSAVYLCASAGLAGQNTGELFFGEGSRLTVL.

This CDR3 reads CATTPRVSYEQYF. The CDR3 DNA reads TGTGCCACCACTCCCAGGGTCTCCTACGAGCAGTACTTC. V usage is TRBV21-1 and J usage is TRBJ2-7; TRBD1 reflects the table's D call only, with no check against the DNA. TRBV21-1 constitutes a pseudogene. The CDR3 contains 13 residues.

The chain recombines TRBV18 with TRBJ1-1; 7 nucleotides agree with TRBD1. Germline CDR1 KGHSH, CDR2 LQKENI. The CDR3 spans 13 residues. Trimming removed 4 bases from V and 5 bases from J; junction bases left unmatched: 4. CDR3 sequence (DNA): TGTGCCAGCTCACGAGGGGGCGAGACTGAAGCTTTCTTT. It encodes CASSRGGETEAFF.

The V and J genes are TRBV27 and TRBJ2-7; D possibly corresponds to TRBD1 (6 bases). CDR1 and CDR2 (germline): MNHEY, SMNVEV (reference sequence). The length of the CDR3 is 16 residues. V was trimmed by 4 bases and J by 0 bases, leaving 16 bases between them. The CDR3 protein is CASSSYPGHNSYEQYF. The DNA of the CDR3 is TGTGCCAGCAGTTCATATCCGGGACACAACTCCTACGAGCAGTACTTC.

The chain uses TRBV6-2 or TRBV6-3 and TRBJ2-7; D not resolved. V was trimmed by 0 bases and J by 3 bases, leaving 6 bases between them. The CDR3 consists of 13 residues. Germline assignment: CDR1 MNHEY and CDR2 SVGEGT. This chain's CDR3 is CASSYSPVYEQYF. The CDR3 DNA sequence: TGTGCCAGCAGTTACTCGCCGGTCTACGAGCAGTACTTC.

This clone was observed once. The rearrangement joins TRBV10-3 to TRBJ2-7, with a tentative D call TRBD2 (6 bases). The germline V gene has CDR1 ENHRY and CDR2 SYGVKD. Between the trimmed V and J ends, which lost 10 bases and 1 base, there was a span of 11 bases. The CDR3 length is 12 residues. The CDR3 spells CASGVESYEQYF. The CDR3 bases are TGTGCCAGCGGGGTAGAGTCCTACGAGCAGTACTTC.

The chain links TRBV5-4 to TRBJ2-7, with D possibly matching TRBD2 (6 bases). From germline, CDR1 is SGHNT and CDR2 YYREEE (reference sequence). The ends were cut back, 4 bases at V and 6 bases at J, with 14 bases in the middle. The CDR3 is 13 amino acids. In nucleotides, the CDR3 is TGTGCCAGCAGCCTGGAGGGGCTCCGCGAGCAGTACTTC. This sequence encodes CASSLEGLREQYF.

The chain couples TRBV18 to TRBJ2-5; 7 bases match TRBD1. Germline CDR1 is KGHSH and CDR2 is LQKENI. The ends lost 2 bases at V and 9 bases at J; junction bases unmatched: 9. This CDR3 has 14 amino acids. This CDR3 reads CASSPADRVGPQYF. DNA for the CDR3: TGTGCCAGCTCACCAGCCGACAGGGTTGGACCCCAGTACTTC.

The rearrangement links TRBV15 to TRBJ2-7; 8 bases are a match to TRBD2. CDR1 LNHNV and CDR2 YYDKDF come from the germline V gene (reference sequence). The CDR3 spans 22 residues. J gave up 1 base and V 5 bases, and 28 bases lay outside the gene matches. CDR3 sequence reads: CATSVRGVRGRREDRYSYEQYF. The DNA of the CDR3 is TGTGCCACCAGCGTCAGGGGCGTCCGGGGGAGGCGGGAGGACCGCTATTCCTACGAGCAGTACTTC. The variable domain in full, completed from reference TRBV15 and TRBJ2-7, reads DAMVIQNPRYQVTQFGKPVTLSCSQTLNHNVMYWYQQKSSQAPKLLFHYYDKDFNNEADTPDNFQSRRPNTSFCFLDIRSPGLGDTAMYLCATSVRGVRGRREDRYSYEQYFGPGTRLTVT.

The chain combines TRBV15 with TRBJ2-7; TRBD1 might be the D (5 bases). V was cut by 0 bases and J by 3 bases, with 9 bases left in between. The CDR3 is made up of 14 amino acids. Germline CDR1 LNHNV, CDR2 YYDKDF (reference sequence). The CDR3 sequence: CATSRDQGSYEQYF. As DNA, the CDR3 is TGTGCCACCAGCAGAGATCAGGGCAGCTACGAGCAGTACTTC.

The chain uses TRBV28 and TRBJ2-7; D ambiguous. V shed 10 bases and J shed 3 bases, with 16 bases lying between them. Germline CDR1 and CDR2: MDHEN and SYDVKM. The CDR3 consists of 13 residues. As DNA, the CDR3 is TGTGCCACCCGGAACAATGGGCTCTACGAGCAGTACTTC. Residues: CATRNNGLYEQYF.